These 14 T cell receptor beta chains came from one sample sequenced in a study of shared clonotypes between healthy human individuals. Only in-frame clones appear in the TCRdb table, and some are missing; sequencing was by immunoSEQ multiplex PCR. The repertoire holds roughly 530,000 clones, 90% to 96% seen once, with about 0.057% in the top ten. Material for sequencing was naive CD4+ T cells sorted from blood. Documented subset: CD45RA+ positively selected. These TCRs come from a woman under 40 in good health.

The rearrangement links TRBV5-1 to TRBJ2-3; 9 positions match TRBD2. V was clipped by 0 bases and J by 13 bases; unmatched bases: 6. Germline V gene data show CDR1 as SGHRS and CDR2 as YFSETQ. The CDR3 totals 13 residues. The CDR3 loop reads CASSLGLAAHKYF. The CDR3 nucleotides read TGCGCCAGCAGCTTGGGACTAGCGGCGCACAAGTATTTT. The full variable domain, in which reference TRBV5-1 and TRBJ2-3 provide the parts outside the CDR3, is KAGVTQTPRYLIKTRGQQVTLSCSPISGHRSVSWYQQTPGQGLQFLFEYFSETQRNKGNFPGRFSGRQFSNSRSEMNVSTLELGDSALYLCASSLGLAAHKYFGPGTRLTVL.

The CDR3 reads CASSYGRGIMETQYF. In DNA form, the CDR3 reads TGTGCCAGCAGTTATGGGCGGGGGATCATGGAGACCCAGTACTTC. The chain couples TRBV6-6 to TRBJ2-5; 7 positions agree with TRBD2. CDR3 length: 15 residues. Germline assignment: CDR1 MNHNY and CDR2 SVGAGI (reference sequence). With 3 bases clipped from V and 5 bases from J, the junction kept 9 bases outside the gene matches.

V is TRBV6-1 and J is TRBJ1-4; 9 nucleotides agree with TRBD1. Germline CDR1 MNHNS, CDR2 SASEGT. With V trimmed by 6 bases and J by 6 bases, 5 bases remained unmatched. The CDR3 covers 14 residues. In nucleotides, the CDR3 is TGTGCCAGCAGCGGGACAGGGTTTTATGAAAAACTGTTTTTT. This gives the protein CASSGTGFYEKLFF.

The chain is built from TRBV6-5 and TRBJ2-7; tentative D call: TRBD1 (6 bases). V shed 6 bases and J shed 3 bases, with 9 bases lying between them. This CDR3 has 12 residues. Germline V gene sequence: CDR1 MNHEY, CDR2 SVGAGI. This CDR3 is CASRQQGYEQYF. As DNA, the CDR3 is TGTGCCAGCAGGCAACAGGGCTACGAGCAGTACTTC.

This chain links TRBV15 with TRBJ1-2; a weak D match, TRBD1 (6 bases). This CDR3 has 17 amino acids. V was clipped by 5 bases and J by 3 bases, with 22 bases between them. The germline CDR1 and CDR2 sequences are LNHNV and YYDKDF (reference sequence). The CDR3 DNA sequence: TGTGCCACCAGCTCTGGAGGGACCAGGGGCAGAGACTATGGCTACACCTTC. Its protein product is CATSSGGTRGRDYGYTF.

The chain joins TRBV2 to TRBJ2-7; 11 bases agree with TRBD1. V was pared by 7 bases and J by 3 bases, with 8 bases of the junction left unmatched. Germline V CDR1 and CDR2: SNHLY, FYNNEI. This CDR3 has 15 amino acids. Here the CDR3 reads CASNAEGTGGYEQYF. As DNA, the CDR3 is TGTGCCAGCAACGCCGAGGGGACAGGGGGCTACGAGCAGTACTTC.

The rearrangement links TRBV20-1 to TRBJ2-2; D uncertain. Germline V gene lookup returns CDR1 DFQATT and CDR2 SNEGSKA (reference sequence). V lost 7 bases and J 2 bases, leaving 5 bases between the germline ends. The CDR3 spans 11 residues. CDR3 sequence: CSGDNTGELFF. In nucleotides, the CDR3 is TGCAGTGGGGATAACACCGGGGAGCTGTTTTTT.

This sequence joins TRBV19 and TRBJ2-1, with D possibly being TRBD1 or TRBD2 (6 bases each). V was pared by 0 bases and J by 2 bases, with 8 bases between. Germline V gene data show CDR1 as LNHDA and CDR2 as SQIVND (reference sequence). CDR3 size: 15 residues. The CDR3 region is CASSIDGGAYNEQFF. The DNA of the CDR3 is TGTGCCAGTAGTATAGACGGGGGCGCCTACAATGAGCAGTTCTTC.

The chain joins TRBV6-6 to TRBJ1-2; 7 positions agree with TRBD1. Unmatched junction bases numbered 6, after V lost 0 bases and J lost 2 bases. The CDR3 sequence is 16 residues long. Germline V CDR1 and CDR2: MNHNY, SVGAGI (reference sequence). The CDR3 sequence is CASSYSSKQGNYGYTF. As DNA, the CDR3 is TGTGCCAGCAGTTACTCTTCGAAACAGGGGAACTATGGCTACACCTTC.

This clone came up once. This chain links TRBV10-2 with TRBJ2-7; no firm D call. Trimming took off 6 bases at V and 7 bases at J, with 16 bases between the two ends. This CDR3 spans 13 amino acids. Germline V CDR1 and CDR2: WSHSY, SAAADI. The CDR3 DNA reads TGCGCCAGCAGAGCTGGACGGCCCGAGGAGCAGTACTTC. Amino acid sequence: CASRAGRPEEQYF.

The V gene is TRBV18, the J gene TRBJ2-7; D perhaps matches TRBD1 (5 bases). There are 14 residues in the CDR3. V shed 3 bases and J shed 5 bases, with 14 bases lying between them. CDR1 and CDR2 (germline): KGHSH, LQKENI. The CDR3 is CASSPQTAPHEQYF. The CDR3 DNA follows: TGTGCCAGCTCACCGCAGACAGCACCCCACGAGCAGTACTTC. The full variable domain, completed using reference TRBV18 and TRBJ2-7, is NAGVMQNPRHLVRRRGQEARLRCSPMKGHSHVYWYRQLPEEGLKFMVYLQKENIIDESGMPKERFSAEFPKEGPSILRIQQVVRGDSAAYFCASSPQTAPHEQYFGPGTRLTVT.

The chain recombines TRBV5-1 with TRBJ1-4; D gene uncertain. The V gene's germline CDR1 is SGHRS and CDR2 YFSETQ. CDR3 length: 14 amino acids. Trimming cost V 3 bases and J 4 bases, with 10 bases left between them. In nucleotides, the CDR3 is TGCGCCAGCAGCTGGGCGACCGATAATGAAAAACTGTTTTTT. It codes for CASSWATDNEKLFF.

This chain joins TRBV7-2 and TRBJ2-1; no clear D gene. This CDR3 region has 16 residues. Germline CDR1 is SGHTA and CDR2 is FQGNSA. V lost 1 base, J lost 8 bases, and 18 bases lay in between. The CDR3 nucleotides are TGTGCCAGCAGCTTAGTTGTTTTCCTGGACCAGCATGAGCAGTTCTTC. Its protein is CASSLVVFLDQHEQFF.

This chain links TRBV5-1 with TRBJ1-3; the D is unclear. This CDR3 is built from 15 residues. Looked up from germline, CDR1 is SGHRS and CDR2 is YFSETQ. Trimming shortened V by 4 bases and J by 0 bases, and 11 bases separated the two germline ends. The CDR3 DNA follows: TGCGCCAGCAGCCCGAGCGATTTCTCTGGAAACACCATATATTTT. This translates into CASSPSDFSGNTIYF.